The TCR beta chain described here comes from a study of T cells after yellow fever vaccination. Study-wide background: Each low-cell-number fraction was prepared by means of SMART-Seq v4 Ultra Low Input.

Regarding the study as a whole: Researchers report a weaker secondary response that nonetheless peaked faster, day 5 versus 15. A large majority of primary-vaccination clones showed up again after the booster (about 97% CD4, roughly 88% CD8).

A process of 5'RACE template switching, which added a universal primer site and UMIs, was used to make TCR cDNA. From the 5' RACE reads, TCRdb called clonotypes with MiXCR, one entry per CDR3 protein. The sample yields around 500,000 distinct CDR3 sequences, 21% seen once. The trim removed 6 bases at V and 8 bases at J, leaving 4 bases unmatched. This CDR3 spans 13 amino acids. The V gene's germline CDR1 is SGHTA and CDR2 FQGNSA. As regards this clonotype: Its antigen is still unknown.

The TCR comes from a man between 18 and 29 years old who received the YFV17D yellow fever vaccine. The specimen was PBMCs, collected about 20 days after the first yellow fever vaccination. V is TRBV7-2 and J is TRBJ1-6; TRBD1 aligns across 7 bases. This CDR3 is CASRPGGHSPLHF. CDR3 in DNA: TGTGCCAGCAGACCAGGGGGGCATTCACCCCTCCACTTT.